Listed below are T cell receptor beta chains from one sample, sequenced in a study of cytomegalovirus exposure and HLA in healthy donors. The protocol was immunoSEQ multiplex PCR, while the TCRdb copy is restricted to in-frame clones and leaves out a portion. The data contain roughly 140,000 clones, about three quarters of them seen just once; the ten biggest clones take up 1.2% to 1.5%. Sequencing was done on a sample of PBMCs. These receptors were obtained from a man between 18 and 35 years old in good health and CMV-seronegative. Each CDR3 is given with its conserved first and last residue. A D gene is named only where the DNA matches it firmly. The size field is filled for only some rows; it gives once, few, many or a size class.

TRBD2	few	TRBV7-2	TRBJ2-7	TGTGCCAGCAGCTCAGGGGCGGGGAGGATAGCGGGAGCCTACGAGCAGTACTTC	CASSSGAGRIAGAYEQYF
TRBD2	-	TRBV5-6	TRBJ2-1	TGTGCCAGCAGTAGGGAACTAGCGGGCCAAAGCTCCTACAATGAGCAGTTCTTC	CASSRELAGQSSYNEQFF
-	-	TRBV4-1	TRBJ1-1	TGCGCCAGCAGCCCCGGGAGGGGCCCGGCGAACACTGAAGCTTTCTTT	CASSPGRGPANTEAFF
TRBD1	few	TRBV28	TRBJ2-7	TGTGCCAGCATCTCACAGGGGGCCTACGAGCAGTACTTC	CASISQGAYEQYF
TRBD2	few	TRBV5-4	TRBJ2-7	TGTGCCAGCAGTTTAGCGGGAGGGAGCTCCTACGAGCAGTACTTC	CASSLAGGSSYEQYF
TRBD1	-	TRBV11-3	TRBJ2-5	TGTGCCAGCAGCCGACAGGGGTTTGGGGAGACCCAGTACTTC	CASSRQGFGETQYF
-	-	TRBV4-1	TRBJ2-5	TGCGCCAGCAGCCAAGAAGCAGGTAGCCAGTACTTC	CASSQEAGSQYF
-	-	TRBV28	TRBJ2-1	TGTGCCAGCAGTCCCCTTAGGAGGGTATACAATGAGCAGTTCTTC	CASSPLRRVYNEQFF
-	-	TRBV30	TRBJ1-5	TGTGCCTGGAGTGCCGGGGATCGTAGAGTAAATCAGCCCCAGCATTTT	CAWSAGDRRVNQPQHF
-	few	TRBV6-1	TRBJ1-4	TGTGCCAGCAGTGCGCAGACTATTAATGAAAAACTGTTTTTT	CASSAQTINEKLFF
-	-	TRBV6-1	TRBJ2-5	TGTGCCAGCAGAGAAGCTGGGCTCCGGGGAGAGACCCAGTACTTC	CASREAGLRGETQYF
-	-	TRBV5-4	TRBJ1-2	TGTGCCAGCACCCCTGGGGGGGGCAGGAATTTGTATGGCTACACCTTC	CASTPGGGRNLYGYTF
TRBD2	-	TRBV2	TRBJ2-6	TGTGCCAGCATCTCATGGGGGGGAATTGGGGCCAACGTCCTGACTTTC	CASISWGGIGANVLTF
TRBD2	-	TRBV19	TRBJ2-3	TGTGCCAGTAGTATAAACCCCGCTAGCGGGAGTAGGGATACGCAGTATTTT	CASSINPASGSRDTQYF
-	few	TRBV6-5	TRBJ2-7	TGTGCCAGCAGTCCGGGACAAGGGGCCTACGAGCAGTACTTC	CASSPGQGAYEQYF
-	-	TRBV5-6	TRBJ1-2	TGTGCCAGCAGCTTGGAGGTCCATAGCCTAGGCTACACCTTC	CASSLEVHSLGYTF
TRBD2	-	TRBV29-1	TRBJ2-2	TGCAGCGTTCAGCCTAGCGGGAAAATGGCCGGGGAGCTGTTTTTT	CSVQPSGKMAGELFF
-	-	TRBV5-1	TRBJ2-1	TGCGCCAGCAGCTTGGCCTTGCGGACTAACAATGAGCAGTTCTTC	CASSLALRTNNEQFF
-	-	TRBV10-1	TRBJ1-1	TGCGCCAGCAGTGCGGCAGGGCCAGGCACTGAAGCTTTCTTT	CASSAAGPGTEAFF
-	-	TRBV7-9	TRBJ2-5	TGTGCCAGCAGCCCGGGGACTTTACAAGAGACCCAGTACTTC	CASSPGTLQETQYF
TRBD1	-	TRBV11-2	TRBJ2-7	TGTGCCAGCAGCCTGGGACAGGGGGTCCGATACGAGCAGTACTTC	CASSLGQGVRYEQYF
-	-	TRBV7-9	TRBJ2-7	TGTGCCAGCAGCTTGGAGGGTCCCTACGAGCAGTACTTC	CASSLEGPYEQYF
TRBD2	-	TRBV5-1	TRBJ2-3	TGCGCCAGCAGCTTGGTTGGGACTAGTAAGTCTACAGATACGCAGTATTTT	CASSLVGTSKSTDTQYF
TRBD2	-	TRBV15	TRBJ2-2	TGTGCCACCAGCAGAGGGGTGTCTAGCGGGAGTCCCGGGGAGCTGTTTTTT	CATSRGVSSGSPGELFF
-	-	TRBV19	TRBJ1-5	TGTGCCAGTAGTTCAGGGGATAGTTATCAGCCCCAGCATTTT	CASSSGDSYQPQHF
TRBD2	-	TRBV15	TRBJ2-1	TGTGCCACCAGCAAGACTAGCGGGAGGGCCCGTCCCAATGAGCAGTTCTTC	CATSKTSGRARPNEQFF
-	-	TRBV9	TRBJ1-1	TGTGCCAGCAGCGTCCGGGTTGAGAACACTGAAGCTTTCTTT	CASSVRVENTEAFF
TRBD2	-	TRBV7-2	TRBJ2-2	TGTGCCAGCAGTAAAGCGGGACTTACTACCGGGGAGCTGTTTTTT	CASSKAGLTTGELFF